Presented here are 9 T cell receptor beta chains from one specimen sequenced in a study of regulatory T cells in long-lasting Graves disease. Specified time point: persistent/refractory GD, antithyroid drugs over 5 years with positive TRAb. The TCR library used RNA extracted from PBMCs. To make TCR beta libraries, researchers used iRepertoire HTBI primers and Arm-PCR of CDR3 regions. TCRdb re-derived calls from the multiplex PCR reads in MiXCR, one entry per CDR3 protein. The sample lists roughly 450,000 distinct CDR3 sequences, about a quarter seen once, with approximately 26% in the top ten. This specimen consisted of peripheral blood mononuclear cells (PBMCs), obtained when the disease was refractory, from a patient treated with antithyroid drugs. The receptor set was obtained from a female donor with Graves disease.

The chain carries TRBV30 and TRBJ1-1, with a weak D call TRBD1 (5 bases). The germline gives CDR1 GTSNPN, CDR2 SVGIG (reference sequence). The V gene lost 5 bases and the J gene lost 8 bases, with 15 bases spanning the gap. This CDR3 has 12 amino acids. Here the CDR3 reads CAWGGSGPEAFF. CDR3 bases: TGTGCCTGGGGGGGGTCGGGGCCCGAAGCTTTCTTT.

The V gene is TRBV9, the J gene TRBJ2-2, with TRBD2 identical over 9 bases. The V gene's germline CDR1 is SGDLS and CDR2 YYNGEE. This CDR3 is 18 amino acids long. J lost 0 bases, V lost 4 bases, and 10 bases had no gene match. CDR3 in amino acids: CASSSAGSGSTNTGELFF. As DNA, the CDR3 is TGTGCCAGCAGCAGCGCTGGTAGCGGGAGCACGAACACCGGGGAGCTGTTTTTT. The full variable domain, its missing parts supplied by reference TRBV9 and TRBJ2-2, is DSGVTQTPKHLITATGQRVTLRCSPRSGDLSVYWYQQSLDQGLQFLIQYYNGEERAKGNILERFSAQQFPDLHSELNLSSLELGDSALYFCASSSAGSGSTNTGELFFGEGSRLTVL.

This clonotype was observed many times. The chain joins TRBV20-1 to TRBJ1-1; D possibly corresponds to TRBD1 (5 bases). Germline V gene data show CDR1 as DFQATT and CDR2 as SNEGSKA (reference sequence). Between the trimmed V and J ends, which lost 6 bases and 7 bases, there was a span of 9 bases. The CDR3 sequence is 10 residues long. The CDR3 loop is CSADKDEAFF. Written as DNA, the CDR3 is TGCAGTGCGGACAAGGATGAAGCTTTCTTT.

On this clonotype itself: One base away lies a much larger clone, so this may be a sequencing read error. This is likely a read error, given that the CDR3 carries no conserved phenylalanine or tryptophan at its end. CDR3 sequence: CASRGVWDRAVPEPQHS. The CDR3 coding sequence is TGTGCCAGCAGGGGAGTATGGGACAGGGCCGTTCCAGAGCCCCAGCATTCT. The chain is built from TRBV6-1 and TRBJ1-5, with TRBD1 matching over 9 bases. Germline V CDR1 and CDR2: MNHNS, SASEGT. The CDR3 spans 17 residues. Losses at the gene ends were 6 bases for V and 8 bases for J; bases not matched to a gene: 17.

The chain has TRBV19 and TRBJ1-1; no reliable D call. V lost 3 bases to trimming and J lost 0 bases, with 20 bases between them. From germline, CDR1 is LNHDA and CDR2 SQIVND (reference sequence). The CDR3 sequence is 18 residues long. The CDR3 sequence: CASSIRLRAAGMNTEAFF. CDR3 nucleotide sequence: TGTGCCAGTAGTATTCGATTAAGGGCGGCGGGGATGAACACTGAAGCTTTCTTT.

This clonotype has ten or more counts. CDR3 nucleotide sequence: TGTGCCAGCAGCTTCGGCTTCTACAATGAGCAGTTCTTC. It encodes CASSFGFYNEQFF. The chain carries TRBV11-2 and TRBJ2-1; no definite D call. Germline V gene data show CDR1 as SGHAT and CDR2 as FQNNGV. The V and J ends lost 3 bases and 3 bases respectively, with 6 bases between them. The CDR3 is made up of 13 amino acids.

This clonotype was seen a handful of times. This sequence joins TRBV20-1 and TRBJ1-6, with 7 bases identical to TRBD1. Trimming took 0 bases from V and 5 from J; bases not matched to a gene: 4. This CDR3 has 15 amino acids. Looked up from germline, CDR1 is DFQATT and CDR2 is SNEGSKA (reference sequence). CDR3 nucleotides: TGCAGTGCTAGAGATGCGGGACAGAATAATTCACCCCTCCACTTT. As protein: CSARDAGQNNSPLHF.

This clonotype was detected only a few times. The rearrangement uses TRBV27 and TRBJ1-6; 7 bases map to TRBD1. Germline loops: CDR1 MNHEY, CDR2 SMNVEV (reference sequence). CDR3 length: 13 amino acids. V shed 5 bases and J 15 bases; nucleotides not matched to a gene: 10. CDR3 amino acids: CASSLRGRGYLHF. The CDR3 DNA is TGTGCCAGCAGTCTAAGGGGGCGCGGGTACCTCCACTTT.

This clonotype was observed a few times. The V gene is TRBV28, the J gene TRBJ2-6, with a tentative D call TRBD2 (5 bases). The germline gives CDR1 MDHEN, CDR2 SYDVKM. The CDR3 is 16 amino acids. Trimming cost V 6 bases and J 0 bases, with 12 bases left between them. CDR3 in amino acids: CASRFSRGSGANVLTF. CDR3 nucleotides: TGTGCCAGCAGGTTCAGTCGGGGCTCTGGGGCCAACGTCCTGACTTTC.